The rows below give T cell receptor beta chains drawn from one sample of a study of a mutant IDH1 vaccine in newly diagnosed glioma. The data were produced by immunoSEQ multiplex PCR, yet TCRdb's version contains in-frame clones alone and is incomplete. This table has around 100,000 clones, roughly 86% appearing once. For these TCRs, the target antigens are not known. The source was PBMCs, collected from a glioma patient whose treatment included an IDH1 peptide vaccine. The receptor set was obtained from a woman aged 50 to 60 with glioma. CDR3s leave out the opening cysteine and the closing phenylalanine or tryptophan. The D gene is left open where the match is weak.

J gene	V gene	D gene	CDR3 protein
TRBJ1-5	TRBV7-9	-	ASSSDVASNQPQH
TRBJ1-1	TRBV28	-	ASSFPAPNSEAF
TRBJ2-3	TRBV6-5	TRBD1	ASGYLPGQGWDTQY
TRBJ2-7	TRBV21-1	-	ASSTRTGDYEQY
TRBJ1-4	TRBV27	-	ASSDRTAINEKLF
TRBJ2-3	TRBV6-1	TRBD1	ASSRDSRDTQY
TRBJ2-5	TRBV5-1	-	ASSLGGPQETQY
TRBJ2-1	TRBV19	-	ASSIVPGMNQF
TRBJ1-4	TRBV7-8	TRBD1	ASTGQNNEKLF
TRBJ2-7	TRBV2	TRBD2	ASSESPTSHGARGDEQY
TRBJ2-1	TRBV28	-	ASSLWGSARWVEQF
TRBJ2-7	TRBV2	-	ASEGGVGSYEQY
TRBJ2-3	TRBV29-1	TRBD2	SAGGGREDTQY
TRBJ1-2	TRBV13	-	ASSPDRYGYT
TRBJ2-3	TRBV29-1	-	SVIPQTDTQY
TRBJ2-5	TRBV7-8	-	ASSLLRETQY
TRBJ2-1	TRBV7-6	-	ASSLGGGTTFNEQF
TRBJ2-5	TRBV7-8	-	ASSFGPQETQY
TRBJ1-1	TRBV28	-	AASPPSGRNTEAF
TRBJ2-7	TRBV7-9	TRBD2	ASSSVAGQTYEQY
TRBJ2-7	TRBV18	-	ASSPPRGSEQY
TRBJ2-7	TRBV4-1	TRBD2	ASSQAREGQYEQY
TRBJ1-5	TRBV6-1	-	ASDQGRGQPQH
TRBJ2-7	TRBV7-9	-	ASSLDRPSGAYEQY
TRBJ1-2	TRBV6-5	-	ASSYRSNYGYT
TRBJ2-7	TRBV19	TRBD1	ASSDGTGVYEQY
TRBJ1-5	TRBV5-6	-	ASSLGPSNQPQH
TRBJ2-1	TRBV29-1	-	SVERTGREGIEQF
TRBJ2-3	TRBV15	TRBD2	ATSRDSGGPDTQY
TRBJ2-1	TRBV29-1	-	SVPRGRGSFNEQF
TRBJ2-2	TRBV9	TRBD1	ASTDRTGGTGELF
TRBJ2-1	TRBV5-1	TRBD1	ASSLGGQGNNEQF
TRBJ1-3	TRBV2	-	ASSEGTAGSGNTIY
TRBJ2-7	TRBV29-1	TRBD2	SVWTSGAYEQY
TRBJ1-4	TRBV5-1	-	ASRPGRVVDEKLF
TRBJ2-1	TRBV30	TRBD1	AWTRDRAASEQF
TRBJ1-5	TRBV7-9	-	ASSWVSWDSNQPQH
TRBJ2-1	TRBV18	-	ASSATSDGEQF
TRBJ2-7	TRBV4-1	-	ASSQGQLSSYEQY
TRBJ2-1	TRBV18	-	ASSARTDNEQF
TRBJ2-2	TRBV5-4	TRBD2	ASKPQLAAAGTGELF
TRBJ1-4	TRBV7-9	-	ASSFGSEKLF
TRBJ1-2	TRBV29-1	-	SVDVGGLDGYT
TRBJ2-7	TRBV9	TRBD1	ASSVGQGAYEQY
TRBJ2-3	TRBV5-6	-	ASSSLGTIQISDTQY
TRBJ2-7	TRBV10-2	-	ASSSLGYEQY
TRBJ1-3	TRBV6-5	TRBD1	ASRTGTGWGNTIY
TRBJ2-7	TRBV7-2	-	ASSLAGRSYEQY
TRBJ2-3	TRBV2	TRBD1	ASSGDRASGTQY
TRBJ2-5	TRBV2	-	ASSATGFQETQY
TRBJ2-2	TRBV19	-	ASAPPDTGELF
TRBJ1-3	TRBV30	-	AWSRLSAGNTIY
-	TRBV5-1	-	ASSSGRSRTYEQY
TRBJ2-3	TRBV7-2	-	ASSLDRYTDTQY
TRBJ1-3	TRBV10-3	-	AISESRHSGNTIY
TRBJ2-4	TRBV7-9	-	ASSLLEGVAKNIQY
TRBJ2-3	TRBV5-1	-	ASSLYSGESDTQY
TRBJ2-7	TRBV5-5	-	ASSLERGLRSSYEQY
TRBJ2-1	TRBV6-5	-	ASSQDRYNEQF
TRBJ2-7	TRBV6-5	-	ASSTSPPLLYEQY